Listed here is a single T cell receptor beta chain. Germline values: CDR1 LNHDA, CDR2 SQIVND (reference sequence). V was clipped by 5 bases and J by 13 bases, with 14 bases between them. The CDR3 contains 12 residues. This sample was included in a study of blood T cell repertoires in COVID-19. Original analysis: Amplification of reference gene primers provided the estimated nucleated cell counts. Sequenced by immunoSEQ multiplex PCR; TCRdb stores in-frame clones only, minus some. Clonal size and the V and J genes are those of that table, whereas D and trimming came from the DNA. The data show 150,000 to 200,000 clones, 87% seen once.

This receptor was taken from a man between 18 and 35 years old with active or convalescent COVID-19. The chain combines TRBV19 with TRBJ1-4; no clear D. The sequenced sample consisted of peripheral blood. CDR3 in amino acids: CASSPTTGVLFF. In DNA form, the CDR3 reads TGTGCCAGTAGTCCTACGACGGGTGTACTGTTTTTT.